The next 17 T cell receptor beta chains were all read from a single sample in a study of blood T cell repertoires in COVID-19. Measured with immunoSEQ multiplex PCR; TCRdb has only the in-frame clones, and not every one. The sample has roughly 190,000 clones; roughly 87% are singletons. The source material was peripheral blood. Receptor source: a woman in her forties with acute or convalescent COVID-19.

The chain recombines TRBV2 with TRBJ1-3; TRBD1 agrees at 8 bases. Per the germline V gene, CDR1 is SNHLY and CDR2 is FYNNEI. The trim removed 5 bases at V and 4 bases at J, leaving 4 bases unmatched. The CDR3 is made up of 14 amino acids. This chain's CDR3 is CASSRGTGGNTIYF. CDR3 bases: TGTGCCAGCAGTCGCGGGACAGGCGGAAACACCATATATTTT. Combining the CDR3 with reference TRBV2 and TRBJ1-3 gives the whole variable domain EPEVTQTPSHQVTQMGQEVILRCVPISNHLYFYWYRQILGQKVEFLVSFYNNEISEKSEIFDDQFSVERPDGSNFTLKIRSTKLEDSAMYFCASSRGTGGNTIYFGEGSWLTVV.

The CDR3 DNA reads as TGTGCCAGCAGCCCCGTCGCAGCCGGACTGATGAAGCAGTACTTC. It codes for CASSPVAAGLMKQYF. The chain couples TRBV14 to TRBJ2-7, with a weak D call TRBD2 (5 bases). The CDR3 covers 15 residues. Germline V CDR1 and CDR2: SGHDN, FVKESK. The V end was cut by 4 bases, the J end by 8 bases, with 21 bases between.

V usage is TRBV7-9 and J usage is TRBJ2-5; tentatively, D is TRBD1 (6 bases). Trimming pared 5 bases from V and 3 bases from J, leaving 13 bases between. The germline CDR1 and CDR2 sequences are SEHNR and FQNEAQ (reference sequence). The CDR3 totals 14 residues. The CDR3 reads CASSETGYKETQYF. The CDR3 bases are TGTGCCAGCAGCGAGACAGGCTACAAAGAGACCCAGTACTTC.

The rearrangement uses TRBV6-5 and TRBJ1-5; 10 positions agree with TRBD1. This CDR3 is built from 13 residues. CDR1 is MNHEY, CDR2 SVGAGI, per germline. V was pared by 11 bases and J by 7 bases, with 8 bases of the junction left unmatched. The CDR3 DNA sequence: TGTGCCTGCCTCGGGACAGGGGAGCAGCCCCAGCATTTT. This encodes CACLGTGEQPQHF.

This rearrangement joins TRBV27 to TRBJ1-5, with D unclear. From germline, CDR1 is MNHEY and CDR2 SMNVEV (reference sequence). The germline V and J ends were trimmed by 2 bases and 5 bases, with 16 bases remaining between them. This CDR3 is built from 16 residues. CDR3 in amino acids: CASSLGKGRWDQPQHF. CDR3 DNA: TGTGCCAGCAGTTTAGGGAAAGGGAGGTGGGATCAGCCCCAGCATTTT.

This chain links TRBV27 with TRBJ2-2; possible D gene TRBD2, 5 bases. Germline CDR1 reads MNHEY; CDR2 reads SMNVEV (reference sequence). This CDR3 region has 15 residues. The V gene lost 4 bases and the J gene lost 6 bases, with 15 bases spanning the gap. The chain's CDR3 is CASSSQISGPGELFF. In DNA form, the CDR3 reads TGTGCCAGCAGTTCCCAAATAAGCGGTCCCGGGGAGCTGTTTTTT.

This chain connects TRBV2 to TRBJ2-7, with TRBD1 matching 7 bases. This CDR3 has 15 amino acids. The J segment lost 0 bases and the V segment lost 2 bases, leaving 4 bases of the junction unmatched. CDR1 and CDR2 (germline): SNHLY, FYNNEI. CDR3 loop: CASSESRDSSYEQYF. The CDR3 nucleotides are TGTGCCAGCAGTGAAAGCCGGGACAGCTCCTACGAGCAGTACTTC.

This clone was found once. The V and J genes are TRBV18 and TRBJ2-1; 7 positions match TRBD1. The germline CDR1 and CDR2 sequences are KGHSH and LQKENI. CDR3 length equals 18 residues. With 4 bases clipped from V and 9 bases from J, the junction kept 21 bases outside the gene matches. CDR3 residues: CASSHDRVLVQVRGEQFF. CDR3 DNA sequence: TGTGCCAGCTCACACGACAGGGTCCTAGTTCAAGTACGGGGTGAGCAGTTCTTC.

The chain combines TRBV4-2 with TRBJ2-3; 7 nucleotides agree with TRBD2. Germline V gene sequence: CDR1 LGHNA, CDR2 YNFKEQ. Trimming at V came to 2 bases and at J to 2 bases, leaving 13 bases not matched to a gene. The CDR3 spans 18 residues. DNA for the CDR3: TGTGCCAGCAGCCAACGTGCCGGGGGGAACTCATACACAGATACGCAGTATTTT. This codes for CASSQRAGGNSYTDTQYF.

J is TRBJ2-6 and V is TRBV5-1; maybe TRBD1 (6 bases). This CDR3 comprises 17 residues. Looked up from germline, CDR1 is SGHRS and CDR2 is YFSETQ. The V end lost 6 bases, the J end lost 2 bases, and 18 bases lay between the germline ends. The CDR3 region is CASNKQGLMPGANVLTF. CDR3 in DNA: TGCGCCAGCAACAAACAGGGTCTGATGCCTGGGGCCAACGTCCTGACTTTC.

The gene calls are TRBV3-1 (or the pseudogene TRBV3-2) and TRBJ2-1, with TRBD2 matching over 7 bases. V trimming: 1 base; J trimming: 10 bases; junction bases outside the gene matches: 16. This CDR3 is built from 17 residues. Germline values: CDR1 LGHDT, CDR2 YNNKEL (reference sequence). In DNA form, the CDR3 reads TGTGCCAGCAGCCAAGCGGGGGGACCGGTACATTCCTCCGAGCAGTTCTTC. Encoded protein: CASSQAGGPVHSSEQFF.

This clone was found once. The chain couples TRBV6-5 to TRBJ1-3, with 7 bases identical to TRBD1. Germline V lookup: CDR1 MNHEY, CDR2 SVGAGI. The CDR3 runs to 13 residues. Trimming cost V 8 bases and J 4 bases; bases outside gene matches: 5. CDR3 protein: CASGLQGGNTIYF. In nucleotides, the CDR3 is TGTGCCAGCGGCCTACAGGGGGGAAACACCATATATTTT.

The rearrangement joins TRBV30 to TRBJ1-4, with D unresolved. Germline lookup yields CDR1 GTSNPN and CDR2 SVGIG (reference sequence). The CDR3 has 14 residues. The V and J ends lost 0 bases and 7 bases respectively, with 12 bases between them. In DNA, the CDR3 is TGTGCCTGGAGTGTACGGGTTAATTTTGAAAAACTGTTTTTT. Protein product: CAWSVRVNFEKLFF.

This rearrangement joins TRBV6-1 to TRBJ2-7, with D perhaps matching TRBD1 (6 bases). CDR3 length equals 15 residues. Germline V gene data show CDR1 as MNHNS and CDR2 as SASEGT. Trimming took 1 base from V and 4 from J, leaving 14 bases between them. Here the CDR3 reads CASSEGPRQEYEQYF. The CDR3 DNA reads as TGTGCCAGCAGTGAAGGGCCCCGACAGGAATACGAGCAGTACTTC.

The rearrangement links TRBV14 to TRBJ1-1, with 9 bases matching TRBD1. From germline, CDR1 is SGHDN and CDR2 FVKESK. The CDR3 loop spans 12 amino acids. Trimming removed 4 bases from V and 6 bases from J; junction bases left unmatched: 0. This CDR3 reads CASSRDRAEAFF. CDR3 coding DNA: TGTGCCAGCAGCCGGGACAGGGCTGAAGCTTTCTTT.

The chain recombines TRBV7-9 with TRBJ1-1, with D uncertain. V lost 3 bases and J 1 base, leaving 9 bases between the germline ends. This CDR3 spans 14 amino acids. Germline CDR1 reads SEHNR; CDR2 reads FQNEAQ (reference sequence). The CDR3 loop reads CASSLAEGNTEAFF. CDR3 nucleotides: TGTGCCAGCAGCTTGGCCGAGGGGAACACTGAAGCTTTCTTT.

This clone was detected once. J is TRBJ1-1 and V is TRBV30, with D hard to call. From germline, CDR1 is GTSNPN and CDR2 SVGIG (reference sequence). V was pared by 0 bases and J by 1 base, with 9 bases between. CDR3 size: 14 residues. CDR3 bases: TGTGCCTGGAGTGTAGGCGGGAAGAACACTGAAGCTTTCTTT. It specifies CAWSVGGKNTEAFF.